Each of the 13 T cell receptor beta chains below was sequenced from the same sample in a study of T cells in Graves' hyperthyroidism and ophthalmopathy. What was amplified from RNA transcripts were TCR beta CDR3 regions. The TCR CDR3 was amplified in a first-round RT-PCR using the HTBI primer set. TCRdb fed the multiplex PCR reads into MiXCR, producing one record per CDR3 protein. Here the sample spans about 200,000 distinct CDR3 sequences, about 17% being singletons. Sequencing input: blood. The receptors derive from a man in his forties with Graves' hyperthyroidism.

This chain links TRBV6-2 or TRBV6-3 with TRBJ2-3; D unclear. Deletions cut 2 bases from V and 0 bases from J, with 6 bases between. Looked up from germline, CDR1 is MNHEY and CDR2 is SVGEGT. CDR3 length: 14 residues. The CDR3 spells CASSYVSSTDTQYF. The CDR3 nucleotides read TGTGCCAGCAGTTACGTCAGCAGCACAGATACGCAGTATTTT.

There are many counts of this clonotype. The chain joins TRBV7-2 to TRBJ2-1, with 14 bases identical to TRBD2. This CDR3 is built from 18 residues. V lost 1 base, J lost 4 bases, and 6 bases stayed unmatched. Germline V CDR1 and CDR2: SGHTA, FQGNSA. The CDR3 nucleotides read TGTGCCAGCAGCTTAGTAGGAGGGACTAGCGGGGGATACAATGAGCAGTTCTTC. Protein sequence: CASSLVGGTSGGYNEQFF.

This clonotype was seen many times. The chain carries TRBV2 and TRBJ1-6; tentative D call: TRBD1 (6 bases). V was pared by 5 bases and J by 7 bases, with 12 bases between. CDR3 length: 14 residues. From germline, CDR1 is SNHLY and CDR2 FYNNEI. CDR3 sequence reads: CASSTTGVNSPLHF. The CDR3 nucleotides read TGTGCCAGCAGTACGACAGGAGTAAATTCACCCCTCCACTTT.

This clonotype was counted only a few times. V and J are TRBV9 and TRBJ2-2, with 12 bases lining up with TRBD2. V lost 4 bases and J lost 6; bases outside the gene matches: 13. The CDR3 covers 18 residues. The germline gives CDR1 SGDLS, CDR2 YYNGEE. This CDR3 reads CASSPRTSGVLSSGELFF. The CDR3 DNA sequence: TGTGCCAGCAGCCCACGGACTAGCGGGGTTTTGAGTTCCGGGGAGCTGTTTTTT.

This clonotype was detected many times. This sequence joins TRBV7-2 and TRBJ1-6; 8 nucleotides agree with TRBD1. With V trimmed by 6 bases and J by 7 bases, 2 bases remained unmatched. The CDR3 spans 13 residues. Germline assignment: CDR1 SGHTA and CDR2 FQGNSA. The CDR3 spells CASRRTGNSPLHF. The DNA for the CDR3 is TGTGCCAGCAGGAGGACAGGGAATTCACCCCTCCACTTT.

V is TRBV15 and J is TRBJ2-1, with 8 bases matching TRBD2. Germline CDR1 LNHNV, CDR2 YYDKDF (reference sequence). The V and J ends lost 1 base and 0 bases, in that order; junction bases with no gene match: 8. The CDR3 runs 18 residues. The CDR3 DNA reads TGTGCCACCAGCAGAGTGATTAGCGGGGCGAGCTCCTACAATGAGCAGTTCTTC. It translates to CATSRVISGASSYNEQFF.

This rearrangement joins TRBV7-2 to TRBJ2-5; D is unresolved. Germline lookup yields CDR1 SGHTA and CDR2 FQGNSA. V dropped 9 bases and J dropped 4 bases, with 15 bases sitting between them. This CDR3 spans 13 amino acids. The CDR3 DNA is TGTGCCAGTGAAAGGCCTACCATAGAGACCCAGTACTTC. Amino acids: CASERPTIETQYF.

There are many counts of this clonotype. V gene TRBV30 combines with J gene TRBJ2-5; TRBD1 aligns across 7 bases. Germline V CDR1 and CDR2: GTSNPN, SVGIG (reference sequence). The CDR3 has 13 residues. J was trimmed by 1 base and V by 7 bases; bases with no gene match: 6. CDR3 sequence: CASTRQGQETQYF. CDR3 coding DNA: TGTGCCTCGACAAGACAGGGCCAAGAGACCCAGTACTTC.

The J gene is TRBJ1-4, the V gene TRBV6-2 or TRBV6-3; 7 bases are shared with TRBD1. The V gene's germline CDR1 is MNHEY and CDR2 SVGEGT. CDR3 length equals 13 residues. V shed 8 bases, J shed 5 bases, and the junction held 5 bases outside the gene matches. The chain's CDR3 is CASHDRVNEKLFF. The DNA for the CDR3 is TGTGCCAGCCATGACAGGGTGAATGAAAAACTGTTTTTT.

The chain carries TRBV4-1 and TRBJ1-1, with a weak D call TRBD1 (5 bases). V lost 3 bases, J lost 5 bases, and 16 bases lay in between. The CDR3 loop spans 15 amino acids. Germline V gives CDR1 MGHRA, CDR2 YSYEKL. CDR3 in DNA: TGCGCCAGCAGCCAGGTAACAGGAGGCAGGACTGAAGCTTTCTTT. It translates to CASSQVTGGRTEAFF.

This clonotype showed up just a few times. The V gene is TRBV9, the J gene TRBJ1-3; D not resolved. V was cut by 0 bases and J by 1 base, with 5 bases left in between. The germline V gene encodes CDR1 SGDLS and CDR2 YYNGEE. The CDR3 totals 14 residues. CDR3: CASSVGESGNTIYF. CDR3 in DNA: TGTGCCAGCAGCGTAGGGGAGTCTGGAAACACCATATATTTT.

This clonotype was seen at least ten times. This chain links TRBV7-9 with TRBJ2-1; D remains unclear. CDR3 length equals 15 residues. V was trimmed by 5 bases and J by 6 bases, leaving 17 bases between them. CDR1 and CDR2 from the germline V gene are SEHNR and FQNEAQ (reference sequence). The CDR3 DNA sequence: TGTGCCAGCAGCCTAACCCAAGGTTTCTTCAATGAGCAGTTCTTC. Its protein is CASSLTQGFFNEQFF.

There are many counts of this clonotype. The CDR3 spells CASSQGQAYEQYF. The CDR3 DNA reads TGCGCCAGCAGCCAAGGACAGGCCTACGAGCAGTACTTC. This rearrangement joins TRBV4-3 to TRBJ2-7, with D perhaps TRBD1 (6 bases). There are 13 residues in the CDR3. The germline V gene encodes CDR1 LGHNA and CDR2 YSLEER. The V gene lost 1 base and the J gene lost 2 bases, with 6 bases spanning the gap.